These 30 T cell receptor beta chains were sequenced from one sample in a study of cytomegalovirus exposure and HLA in healthy donors. Some clones are missing from TCRdb's copy, which holds only in-frame ones; the method was immunoSEQ multiplex PCR. The sample contains about 130,000 clones, approximately 89% of which appear only once. Sequenced sample: PBMCs. The receptors derive from a young man in good health and CMV-seronegative.

The chain couples TRBV19 to TRBJ2-5; D is unresolved. The V gene lost 2 bases and the J gene lost 2 bases, with 6 bases spanning the gap. The CDR3 totals 13 residues. The germline V gene encodes CDR1 LNHDA and CDR2 SQIVND (reference sequence). Here the CDR3 DNA reads TGTGCCAGTAGTATATCCCTGCAAGAGACCCAGTACTTC. Translated: CASSISLQETQYF.

The J gene is TRBJ1-1, the V gene TRBV19, with TRBD1 as a possible D gene (6 bases). Germline CDR1 and CDR2: LNHDA and SQIVND (reference sequence). The CDR3 runs 14 residues. Trimming cost V 9 bases and J 4 bases, with 18 bases left between them. CDR3 nucleotides: TGTGCCAGCACAGGGCTACTTTATGGCACTGAAGCTTTCTTT. This gives the protein CASTGLLYGTEAFF.

The CDR3 nucleotides read TGTGCCAGCAGTCTCGCGGGGCACAATCAGCCCCAGCATTTT. Protein product: CASSLAGHNQPQHF. V is TRBV27 and J is TRBJ1-5; D perhaps matches TRBD1 (5 bases). Trimming shortened V by 5 bases and J by 3 bases, and 11 bases separated the two germline ends. The germline CDR1 and CDR2 sequences are MNHEY and SMNVEV (reference sequence). This CDR3 comprises 14 residues.

The chain links TRBV2 to TRBJ1-1; TRBD1 agrees at 7 bases. CDR3 length: 14 residues. CDR1 and CDR2 from the germline V gene are SNHLY and FYNNEI. The V and J ends lost 6 bases and 4 bases, in that order; junction bases with no gene match: 8. The DNA of the CDR3 is TGTGCCAGCAGGCCCAGGGGGGCTGGCACTGAAGCTTTCTTT. Encoded protein: CASRPRGAGTEAFF.

This rearrangement joins TRBV6-6 to TRBJ2-6; D unclear. CDR1 is MNHNY and CDR2 is SVGAGI in the germline V gene (reference sequence). This CDR3 is built from 15 residues. Deletions cut 6 bases from V and 0 bases from J, with 9 bases between. CDR3 residues: CASRNSRSGANVLTF. The CDR3 nucleotides read TGTGCCAGCAGGAACAGCCGCTCTGGGGCCAACGTCCTGACTTTC.

This chain uses TRBV10-3 with TRBJ2-3; TRBD2 agrees at 11 bases. This CDR3 contains 16 residues. Losses at the gene ends were 7 bases for V and 1 base for J; bases not matched to a gene: 7. The germline V gene encodes CDR1 ENHRY and CDR2 SYGVKD. The DNA for the CDR3 is TGTGCCATCAATACTAGCGGGGGCGGAGGCACAGATACGCAGTATTTT. It is translated as CAINTSGGGGTDTQYF.

This chain joins TRBV4-1 and TRBJ1-5; D unclear. The CDR3 is 14 amino acids. V was pared by 3 bases and J by 3 bases, with 9 bases between. Germline lookup yields CDR1 MGHRA and CDR2 YSYEKL. This CDR3 is CASSHGQANQPQHF. The CDR3 DNA follows: TGCGCCAGCAGCCATGGGCAGGCCAATCAGCCCCAGCATTTT.

The chain uses TRBV11-1 and TRBJ1-4; D is perhaps TRBD1 (5 bases). Trimming took 2 bases from V and 8 from J, leaving 12 bases between them. CDR1 SGHAT and CDR2 FQDESV come from the germline V gene (reference sequence). This CDR3 has 14 amino acids. The CDR3 DNA follows: TGTGCCAGCAGCTTACGAGTGGAGGGGGAAAAACTGTTTTTT. It translates to CASSLRVEGEKLFF.

This clone appeared a few times. The rearrangement uses TRBV18 and TRBJ2-2; no firm D call. Germline CDR1 reads KGHSH; CDR2 reads LQKENI. V was cut by 3 bases and J by 9 bases, with 14 bases left in between. The length of the CDR3 is 14 residues. CDR3 loop: CASSPDSIHRELFF. The CDR3 coding sequence is TGTGCCAGCTCACCTGACTCCATCCACAGGGAGCTGTTTTTT.

This clone has a single count. The genes are TRBV9 and TRBJ2-7; 8 nucleotides agree with TRBD1. Germline V lookup: CDR1 SGDLS, CDR2 YYNGEE. This CDR3 is 16 amino acids long. Losses at the gene ends were 4 bases for V and 6 bases for J; bases not matched to a gene: 15. CDR3 DNA sequence: TGTGCCAGCAGCACCTCTTACCTTCAGGGGGCGGGCGAGCAGTACTTC. Its translation: CASSTSYLQGAGEQYF.

This chain connects TRBV29-1 to TRBJ2-3; TRBD2 aligns across 11 bases. V lost 6 bases and J lost 2; bases outside the gene matches: 4. Looked up from germline, CDR1 is SQVTM and CDR2 is ANQGSEA. The CDR3 covers 14 residues. The DNA for the CDR3 is TGCAGCGTCAAGACTAGCGGGGTCACAGATACGCAGTATTTT. Amino acid sequence: CSVKTSGVTDTQYF.

CDR3 sequence (DNA): TGTGCCAGCAGCTTGGCGGGACTAGCGGGGACCGGGGAGCTGTTTTTT. This gives the protein CASSLAGLAGTGELFF. The chain recombines TRBV5-6 with TRBJ2-2, with TRBD2 matching 13 bases. CDR1 and CDR2 (germline): SGHDT, YYEEEE. J was trimmed by 5 bases and V by 0 bases; bases with no gene match: 1. This CDR3 spans 16 amino acids.

The chain combines TRBV29-1 with TRBJ1-4; D remains unclear. The CDR3 has 15 amino acids. Trimming took 4 bases from V and 10 from J, leaving 22 bases between them. CDR1 SQVTM and CDR2 ANQGSEA come from the germline V gene. DNA for the CDR3: TGCAGCGTTGCCGGCAGCGACCGATCCCCGGGAAAACTGTTTTTT. Translated: CSVAGSDRSPGKLFF.

The rearrangement uses TRBV6-1 and TRBJ2-7, with 7 bases fitting TRBD2. The CDR3 is 14 residues long. Trimming removed 8 bases from V and 3 bases from J; junction bases left unmatched: 10. CDR1 is MNHNS, CDR2 SASEGT, per germline. Here the CDR3 reads CASGGGTGGYEQYF. DNA of the CDR3: TGTGCCAGCGGGGGAGGGACGGGGGGCTACGAGCAGTACTTC.

The rearrangement uses TRBV29-1 and TRBJ2-5; possible D gene TRBD2, 7 bases. The CDR3 spans 15 residues. The V and J ends lost 4 bases and 2 bases respectively, with 17 bases between them. In germline, CDR1 is SQVTM, CDR2 ANQGSEA. As DNA, the CDR3 is TGCAGCGTTGGCCAGGGGAGGGGGGAACAAGAGACCCAGTACTTC. The encoded protein is CSVGQGRGEQETQYF.

The chain has TRBV18 and TRBJ1-1, with TRBD1 matching 8 bases. The germline CDR1 and CDR2 sequences are KGHSH and LQKENI. Trimming took 6 bases from V and 5 from J; bases not matched to a gene: 8. CDR3 length: 14 amino acids. CDR3 bases: TGTGCCAGCTCCCCTCCGGACAGGGTGACTGAAGCTTTCTTT. Translating gives CASSPPDRVTEAFF.

The rearrangement joins TRBV28 to TRBJ1-2, with 9 bases that match TRBD1. The ends lost 10 bases at V and 4 bases at J; junction bases unmatched: 10. Germline V lookup: CDR1 MDHEN, CDR2 SYDVKM. The CDR3 runs to 14 residues. CDR3 amino acids: CATFGTGSRYGYTF. For the CDR3, the DNA is TGTGCCACCTTCGGGACAGGGTCCCGCTATGGCTACACCTTC.

The gene calls are TRBV7-2 and TRBJ2-4, with 8 nucleotides matching TRBD2. The CDR3 covers 15 residues. V lost 3 bases and J lost 9; bases outside the gene matches: 10. Germline CDR1 and CDR2: SGHTA and FQGNSA. In DNA form, the CDR3 reads TGTGCCAGCAGCTTGGAACCCCGGGGGGGCGGCATTCAGTACTTC. Translating it yields CASSLEPRGGGIQYF.

The count of this clone is one. The rearrangement joins TRBV19 to TRBJ2-5; 8 positions agree with TRBD1. Germline assignment: CDR1 LNHDA and CDR2 SQIVND (reference sequence). The CDR3 is 12 residues long. With 8 bases clipped from V and 5 bases from J, the junction kept 4 bases outside the gene matches. Written as DNA, the CDR3 is TGTGCCAGTGGACAGGGCCCGGAGACCCAGTACTTC. As protein: CASGQGPETQYF.

The chain employs TRBV18 and TRBJ1-2; a weak D match, TRBD1 (5 bases). Germline V gene lookup returns CDR1 KGHSH and CDR2 LQKENI. The CDR3 has 16 amino acids. V was pared by 2 bases and J by 1 base, with 14 bases between. In DNA form, the CDR3 reads TGTGCCAGCTCACCAAGCGGGGGAGGGAGTAACTATGGCTACACCTTC. It codes for CASSPSGGGSNYGYTF.

The V call is TRBV5-6, the J call TRBJ1-6; D is undetermined. Trimming removed 4 bases at V and 10 bases at J, with 15 bases between. This CDR3 comprises 14 residues. The germline CDR1 and CDR2 sequences are SGHDT and YYEEEE. The CDR3 region has the DNA TGTGCCAGCAGCCATGATACGGTGAGCTCACCCCTCCACTTT. Translated: CASSHDTVSSPLHF.

J is TRBJ2-3 and V is TRBV5-1; D is perhaps TRBD2 (6 bases). CDR1 is SGHRS, CDR2 YFSETQ, per germline. This CDR3 contains 14 residues. Trimming took off 0 bases at V and 3 bases at J, with 8 bases between the two ends. The CDR3 region is CASSLEGRTDTQYF. DNA for the CDR3: TGCGCCAGCAGCTTGGAGGGGAGGACAGATACGCAGTATTTT.

The chain carries TRBV28 and TRBJ2-7, with 8 bases aligning to TRBD1. The CDR3 sequence is 12 residues long. Germline V CDR1 and CDR2: MDHEN, SYDVKM. The CDR3 DNA is TGTGCTACTCGGACAGGGTTCTACGAGCAGTACTTC. Translation gives CATRTGFYEQYF.

V usage is TRBV4-1 and J usage is TRBJ2-1; 10 nucleotides match TRBD2. The CDR3 has 17 amino acids. V lost 3 bases, J lost 8 bases, and 13 bases stayed unmatched. Looked up from germline, CDR1 is MGHRA and CDR2 is YSYEKL. The CDR3 loop reads CASSQRASGGNQHEQFF. As DNA, the CDR3 is TGCGCCAGCAGCCAGCGGGCTAGCGGGGGTAATCAGCATGAGCAGTTCTTC.

The V and J genes are TRBV19 and TRBJ1-2, with TRBD1 matching 7 bases. The CDR3 spans 14 residues. Germline-derived CDR1 and CDR2 are LNHDA and SQIVND (reference sequence). V was clipped by 4 bases and J by 4 bases; unmatched bases: 6. The CDR3: CASSTRQGFYGYTF. In DNA form, the CDR3 reads TGTGCCAGTAGTACCCGACAGGGCTTCTATGGCTACACCTTC.

Of note for this clone: Other nucleotide sequences in the sample specify the same CDR3. The rearrangement joins TRBV29-1 to TRBJ2-7; D is uncertain. CDR3 length equals 11 residues. The V end lost 6 bases, the J end lost 2 bases, and 8 bases lay between the germline ends. Germline CDR1 reads SQVTM; CDR2 reads ANQGSEA. This chain's CDR3 is CSVSGTYEQYF. CDR3 nucleotides: TGCAGCGTCTCAGGAACCTACGAGCAGTACTTC.

Turning to this clone: Other DNA variants within this sample encode the same CDR3. The CDR3 loop reads CASRPPGQGAYEQYF. The DNA of the CDR3 is TGTGCCAGCAGACCACCGGGACAGGGAGCCTACGAGCAGTACTTC. This chain uses TRBV6-5 with TRBJ2-7; 9 bases agree with TRBD1. The CDR3 loop spans 15 amino acids. The germline gives CDR1 MNHEY, CDR2 SVGAGI. The junction had 8 bases not matched to a gene; V was cut back by 6 bases and J by 2 bases.

V and J are TRBV29-1 and TRBJ1-3, with a possible D match to TRBD1 (5 bases). CDR3 length: 13 residues. Germline lookup yields CDR1 SQVTM and CDR2 ANQGSEA. V was cut by 6 bases and J by 4 bases, with 13 bases left in between. DNA for the CDR3: TGCAGCGTCGTGACAGTAGACGGAAACACCATATATTTT. Encoded protein: CSVVTVDGNTIYF.

V and J are TRBV4-2 and TRBJ2-5; unclear D gene. The CDR3 runs 15 residues. Germline CDR1 is LGHNA and CDR2 is YNFKEQ. V lost 0 bases, J lost 5 bases, and 13 bases lay in between. CDR3 sequence: CASSQDSSSWETQYF. The DNA for the CDR3 is TGTGCCAGCAGCCAAGATAGTAGCAGCTGGGAGACCCAGTACTTC.

The rearrangement joins TRBV7-2 to TRBJ1-1, with D maybe TRBD1 (5 bases). The CDR3 is 16 amino acids. Deletions cut 1 base from V and 1 base from J, with 13 bases between. Germline V gives CDR1 SGHTA, CDR2 FQGNSA. The CDR3 region has the DNA TGTGCCAGCAGCTTAGTGGGCAGCGGGGCGAACACTGAAGCTTTCTTT. Translation: CASSLVGSGANTEAFF.